These 22 T cell receptor beta chains share one sample of origin, sequenced in a study of tumor-infiltrating lymphocytes in primary liver carcinoma. Bulk tissue was left unsorted, and RNA and DNA were co-extracted from about 20-30 mg of it. Starting material of around 460 ng total RNA yielded TCR beta cDNA via a constant-region primer. ARM-PCR was slightly modified, and three nested multiplex PCR rounds with it gave rise to the TCR beta libraries. Both of the initial two PCR rounds ran for 10 cycles and employed TRBV1-TRBV30 forward primers alongside a C-beta reverse primer. Using its own MiXCR run on the multiplex PCR reads, TCRdb lists one record per CDR3 protein. The profile shows about 48,000 distinct CDR3 sequences, over 65% of them singletons. Sequenced sample: liver tumor tissue from sampling region 3. Described subset: tumor region T3, left-lateral pole. The receptors stem from a man in his forties or fifties with primary liver carcinoma and hepatitis B virus infection.

This clonotype came up once. Likely a read error: the CDR3 ends without its conserved phenylalanine or tryptophan. This chain connects TRBV6-6 to TRBJ1-1, with a possible D match to TRBD1 (5 bases). CDR3 length: 15 residues. The germline CDR1 and CDR2 sequences are MNHNY and SVGAGI (reference sequence). DNA for the CDR3: TGTGCTAGCAGGTCGGGGGTAGTGGCGCCCACTGAAGCTTTCATT. Amino acids: CASRSGVVAPTEAFI.

CDR3: CASSRYSGGAYEQYF. CDR3 bases: TGTGCCAGCAGCCGATACTCGGGAGGGGCCTACGAGCAGTACTTC. The chain combines TRBV11-2 with TRBJ2-7; 8 bases fit TRBD2. CDR3 size: 15 residues. Per the germline V gene, CDR1 is SGHAT and CDR2 is FQNNGV. Trimming took 5 bases from V and 2 from J; bases not matched to a gene: 8.

To note about this clonotype: A junction boundary mismatches the germline segment, possibly from a read error. The chain is built from TRBV29-1 and TRBJ2-1, with TRBD1 identical over 7 bases. Germline CDR1 is SQVTM and CDR2 is ANQGSEA. The CDR3 extends over 16 amino acids. CDR3 bases: TGCAGCTTTGAATGGGACAGTATTAGATCTCACAATGAGCAGTTCTTC. Its protein product is CSFEWDSIRSHNEQFF.

A note on this clonotype: The junction and the germline gene differ at one end; a read error may be behind it. The rearrangement uses TRBV13 and TRBJ2-7; the D is unclear. Germline V gives CDR1 PRHDT, CDR2 FYEKMQ (reference sequence). This CDR3 is built from 11 residues. The CDR3 loop reads CTSSLRGEQCF. CDR3 nucleotides: TGTACCAGCAGCTTACGCGGTGAGCAGTGCTTC.

As to this clonotype: This CDR3 is missing its conserved last phenylalanine or tryptophan, likely due to a read error. The rearrangement links TRBV11-2 to TRBJ2-5, with D possibly TRBD1 on 6 matching bases. This CDR3 spans 17 amino acids. Germline V gene sequence: CDR1 SGHAT, CDR2 FQNNGV. The CDR3 coding sequence is TGTGCCAGCAGCTTAGCTAGTGGGGGCAGTCGGCAAGAGTCCCAGTACTCC. It specifies CASSLASGGSRQESQYS.

About this clonotype itself: A junction boundary mismatches the germline segment, possibly from a read error. Here the CDR3 DNA reads TGTGGCAGCAGCTTAGTCCCGGCTAGCGTGCAAGAGACCCAGTACTTT. Amino acid sequence: CGSSLVPASVQETQYF. The gene calls are TRBV11-2 and TRBJ2-5, with a possible D match to TRBD2 (6 bases). This CDR3 has 16 residues. Germline values: CDR1 SGHAT, CDR2 FQNNGV.

Comments on this clonotype: At one end the junction does not follow the germline gene, possibly because of a read error. The chain couples TRBV6-2 or TRBV6-3 to TRBJ2-5; unclear D gene. The CDR3 is 11 amino acids. Germline loops: CDR1 MNHEY, CDR2 SVGEGT. CDR3 amino acids: CASSSQWTLYF. The CDR3 nucleotides read TGTGCCAGCAGTTCTCAATGGACCCTGTACTTC.

This rearrangement joins TRBV18 to TRBJ2-2, with TRBD1 as a possible D gene (7 bases). CDR1 KGHSH and CDR2 LQKENI come from the germline V gene. This CDR3 comprises 16 residues. V was pared by 4 bases and J by 0 bases, with 12 bases between. As DNA, the CDR3 is TGTGCCAGCTCACTTCAGGGGGGCCCGAACACCGGGGAGCTGTTTTTT. It encodes CASSLQGGPNTGELFF.

The V and J genes are TRBV20-1 and TRBJ2-7, with 12 bases that match TRBD2. Germline values: CDR1 DFQATT, CDR2 SNEGSKA (reference sequence). The CDR3 runs to 13 residues. V lost 6 bases and J lost 6; bases outside the gene matches: 6. The CDR3, as DNA: TGCAGTGCCCCGGGACTAGCGGGCTTCGAGCAGTACTTC. Translating gives CSAPGLAGFEQYF.

In this sample, this clonotype turned up many times. The chain recombines TRBV4-1 with TRBJ2-5; D not certain. Trimming pared 1 base from V and 6 bases from J, leaving 18 bases between. The CDR3 loop spans 16 amino acids. Germline assignment: CDR1 MGHRA and CDR2 YSYEKL. The chain's CDR3 is CASSQVFPTDGKTQYF. The CDR3 bases are TGCGCCAGCAGCCAAGTGTTTCCCACCGACGGAAAGACCCAGTACTTC.

Regarding this clonotype: At one end, the junction sequence differs from germline, possibly due to a read error. The chain couples TRBV10-3 to TRBJ1-4; 7 bases map to TRBD1. This CDR3 comprises 16 residues. CDR1 is ENHRY and CDR2 is SYGVKD in the germline V gene. CDR3: CAVSGSLGQSNEILFF. The CDR3 nucleotides read TGTGCCGTCAGTGGCTCACTGGGACAGAGTAATGAAATACTGTTTTTT.

Note on this clonotype: Since no conserved phenylalanine or tryptophan closes the CDR3, a read error is the likely cause. No DNA is shown, since the ends of the CDR3 on it are uncertain; the CDR3 is the one TCRdb lists. V usage is TRBV11-2 and J usage is TRBJ2-3; the D call in the table, TRBD2, was not verified against the DNA. Germline assignment: CDR1 SGHAT and CDR2 FQNNGV. The CDR3 is 15 residues long, counting both termini. CDR3 in amino acids: CASRRAGGNTDTRYL.

As for this clonotype: Its ends do not fully match the called genes, so a read error is possible. This sequence joins TRBV11-2 and TRBJ2-5; perhaps TRBD2 as D (6 bases). Germline V gives CDR1 SGHAT, CDR2 FQNNGV. The CDR3 sequence is 16 residues long. CDR3 nucleotide sequence: TGTGCTAGCAGATCCCGGGACTCAGGCCACCAAGAGACCCAGTACTTC. It specifies CASRSRDSGHQETQYF. The variable domain in full, with the rest retrieved from reference TRBV11-2 and TRBJ2-5, is EAGVAQSPRYKIIEKRQSVAFWCNPISGHATLYWYQQILGQGPKLLIQFQNNGVVDDSQLPKDRFSAERLKGVDSTLKIQPAKLEDSAVYLCASRSRDSGHQETQYFGPGTRLLVL.

Notes on this clonotype: At one end the junction does not follow the germline gene, possibly because of a read error. The chain is built from TRBV11-2 and TRBJ2-2, with TRBD2 matching 9 bases. The CDR3 runs to 15 residues. Germline CDR1 SGHAT, CDR2 FQNNGV. CDR3 amino acids: CVSSLAGAYTGGLFF. CDR3 sequence (DNA): TGTGTCAGCAGCTTAGCGGGAGCCTACACCGGGGGTCTGTTTTTT.

The genes are TRBV11-2 and TRBJ1-2; D uncertain. V dropped 7 bases and J dropped 8 bases, with 17 bases sitting between them. CDR1 and CDR2 from the germline V gene are SGHAT and FQNNGV. The CDR3 is 13 residues long. The DNA for the CDR3 is TGTGCCAGCACCATGGGAGGGTTGCGCGGCTACACCTTC. Translated: CASTMGGLRGYTF.

In this sample, this clonotype turned up a few times. Possible read error: a much larger clone is one base away. The chain joins TRBV12-3 or TRBV12-4 to TRBJ2-3; D call uncertain. The V and J ends lost 2 bases and 5 bases respectively, with 11 bases between them. The CDR3 totals 14 residues. The CDR3 sequence is CASSLQDGIDTQYF. The CDR3 DNA reads as TGTGCCAGCAGTTTACAGGACGGCATAGATACGCAGTATTTT.

J is TRBJ2-1 and V is TRBV6-5; the match to TRBD1 covers 8 bases. The CDR3 has 17 residues. V was clipped by 7 bases and J by 6 bases; unmatched bases: 17. Germline V gene data show CDR1 as MNHEY and CDR2 as SVGAGI. The CDR3 loop is CASNPLTPGQGCNEQFF. The CDR3, as DNA: TGTGCCAGCAATCCCCTTACTCCAGGACAGGGCTGCAATGAGCAGTTCTTC.

This clonotype was counted many times. The CDR3 DNA is TGCAGCGTTTGGGCGGCGGGAGTGGGCCAAGAGACCCAGTACTTC. Its translation: CSVWAAGVGQETQYF. The rearrangement joins TRBV29-1 to TRBJ2-5, with 7 nucleotides matching TRBD2. The CDR3 contains 15 residues. Per germline, CDR1 SQVTM and CDR2 ANQGSEA. The V and J ends lost 5 bases and 1 base, in that order; junction bases with no gene match: 10.

As to this clonotype: A much larger clone lies one base from this, so it may be a read error. This chain connects TRBV7-9 to TRBJ2-3; possible D gene TRBD1, 6 bases. Trimming removed 4 bases from V and 7 bases from J, with 18 bases in between. The CDR3 consists of 15 residues. The germline V gene encodes CDR1 SEHNR and CDR2 FQNEAQ (reference sequence). The CDR3 sequence: CASSSGAEIPNTQYF. CDR3 DNA: TGTGCCAGCAGCTCAGGGGCGGAGATCCCAAATACGCAGTATTTT. The full variable domain, completed using reference TRBV7-9 and TRBJ2-3, is DTGVSQNPRHKITKRGQNVTFRCDPISEHNRLYWYRQTLGQGPEFLTYFQNEAQLEKSRLLSDRFSAERPKGSFSTLEIQRTEQGDSAMYLCASSSGAEIPNTQYFGPGTRLTVL.

About this clonotype itself: A read error may explain this, as a much larger clone is one base away. The chain combines TRBV7-9 with TRBJ2-2, with D perhaps TRBD1 (5 bases). CDR1 is SEHNR, CDR2 FQNEAQ, per germline (reference sequence). The CDR3 spans 15 residues. The CDR3 is CPSSLKGRNTGELFF. The CDR3 bases are TGTCCCAGCAGCTTAAAGGGGCGGAACACCGGGGAGCTGTTTTTT.

As concerns this clonotype: Here the CDR3 omits its conserved ending phenylalanine or tryptophan, so a read error is the likely source. The chain joins TRBV2 to TRBJ2-1; the match to TRBD2 covers 10 bases. The length of the CDR3 is 15 residues. CDR1 SNHLY and CDR2 FYNNEI come from the germline V gene. Trimming removed 8 bases from V and 10 bases from J; junction bases left unmatched: 14. Here the CDR3 DNA reads TGTGCCAGCCACAGGACTAGCGGAGGGGAATTGGAGCAGTTCCTC. Translating gives CASHRTSGGELEQFL.

A few counts support this clonotype. This CDR3 fails to terminate in the conserved phenylalanine or tryptophan, so it likely reflects a read error. It is unclear where the CDR3 begins or ends on the DNA, so no DNA is shown, and the CDR3 is as TCRdb lists it. V gene TRBV11-1 combines with J gene TRBJ2-1; the table's D call, TRBD2, has no DNA check behind it. The length of the CDR3 is 17 amino acids, counting both ends. In germline, CDR1 is SGHAT, CDR2 FQDESV (reference sequence). CDR3: CASSLGLAGEVDNERFL.